What follows describes a single T cell receptor beta chain. What it binds is not known. This sample was included in a study of shared clonotypes between healthy human individuals. Study overall: Three plates each covered CD4 naive and memory; CD8 naive two, CD8 memory one.

The germline V gene encodes CDR1 MNHEY and CDR2 SVGAGI. V gave up 2 bases and J gave up 4 bases, with 14 bases separating them. The CDR3 is 15 amino acids. The naive CD8 fraction comprised CD45RO-negative cells positively selected for CCR7 and excluded terminally differentiated effector memory CD45RA+ cells. Study-wide results and caveats: The genetic and exposure-history diversity represented was limited by few donors. Generation probability values for non-shared clonotypes were lower than those for clonotypes shared by all four donors.

The genomic DNA of each subset was split evenly across several immunoSEQ plates. The table came from immunoSEQ multiplex PCR; TCRdb's copy has only in-frame clones and leaves some out. This sample yields roughly 2,000,000 clones, of which approximately 95% are seen a single time; approximately 1.2% belongs to the top ten. This receptor was obtained from a man younger than 35 in good health. The material sequenced was naive CD8+ T cells sorted from blood. The chain carries TRBV6-5 and TRBJ1-1, with D maybe TRBD1 (6 bases). CDR3 sequence: CASSYDQGGLTEAFF. The CDR3, as DNA: TGTGCCAGCAGTTACGATCAAGGGGGACTCACTGAAGCTTTCTTT.